The 20 T cell receptor beta chains below were found in one sample sequenced in a study of blood T cell repertoires in COVID-19. Profiled with immunoSEQ multiplex PCR; TCRdb holds only in-frame clones, not every one. This table holds approximately 260,000 clones, 88% found once. Material for sequencing was peripheral blood. The receptors stem from a woman aged 35 to 49 who had recovered from COVID-19.

The V call is TRBV6-1, the J call TRBJ2-1; 9 bases map to TRBD2. CDR3 length: 14 amino acids. J lost 5 bases, V lost 4 bases, and 3 bases had no gene match. The germline V gene has CDR1 MNHNS and CDR2 SASEGT. The CDR3 DNA reads TGTGCCAGCAGTGTAGCGGGAGCCCACAATGAGCAGTTCTTC. Translation gives CASSVAGAHNEQFF.

The chain links TRBV7-2 to TRBJ2-6, with unresolved D. This CDR3 comprises 16 residues. Trimming removed 1 base from V and 0 bases from J, with 7 bases in between. Germline V gene data show CDR1 as SGHTA and CDR2 as FQGNSA. The CDR3 region has the DNA TGTGCCAGCAGCTTAGACTGGTTCTCTGGGGCCAACGTCCTGACTTTC. Its protein product is CASSLDWFSGANVLTF. Full variable domain (rest looked up from reference TRBV7-2 and TRBJ2-6): GAGVSQSPSNKVTEKGKDVELRCDPISGHTALYWYRQSLGQGLEFLIYFQGNSAPDKSGLPSDRFSAERTGGSVSTLTIQRTQQEDSAVYLCASSLDWFSGANVLTFGAGSRLTVL.

The CDR3 DNA reads TGCAGCACGGAAGGCGGACAGGGGGCAGGAGGCTACACCTTC. The encoded protein is CSTEGGQGAGGYTF. This rearrangement joins TRBV29-1 to TRBJ1-2, with TRBD1 matching over 11 bases. V lost 8 bases to trimming and J lost 8 bases; unmatched junction nucleotides: 13. The CDR3 sequence is 14 residues long. Per the germline V gene, CDR1 is SQVTM and CDR2 is ANQGSEA.

The rearrangement links TRBV7-2 to TRBJ1-4; a weak D match, TRBD1 (6 bases). Germline V lookup: CDR1 SGHTA, CDR2 FQGNSA. The CDR3 totals 18 residues. Trimming pared 5 bases from V and 0 bases from J, leaving 19 bases between. Written as DNA, the CDR3 is TGTGCCAGCAGCCCGGGGGGCAGAACTCTCTCAACTAATGAAAAACTGTTTTTT. Protein product: CASSPGGRTLSTNEKLFF.

The rearrangement links TRBV7-2 to TRBJ1-3; a possible D gene is TRBD1 (5 bases). The ends were cut back, 8 bases at V and 0 bases at J, with 11 bases in the middle. The germline CDR1 and CDR2 sequences are SGHTA and FQGNSA. This CDR3 region has 14 residues. The CDR3 DNA sequence: TGTGCCAGCGAGCGGGGGGGCTCTGGAAACACCATATATTTT. Amino acid sequence: CASERGGSGNTIYF.

The rearrangement joins TRBV19 to TRBJ2-2; D may be TRBD1 (6 bases). V shed 7 bases and J shed 2 bases, with 14 bases lying between them. Germline CDR1 reads LNHDA; CDR2 reads SQIVND (reference sequence). The CDR3 has 15 amino acids. The DNA for the CDR3 is TGTGCCAGTAAGGGGTGGGGGACAAACACCGGGGAGCTGTTTTTT. Translating it yields CASKGWGTNTGELFF.

This clone was seen only a few times. This chain uses TRBV20-1 with TRBJ2-2; 12 bases match TRBD2. The CDR3 contains 17 residues. Germline V gives CDR1 DFQATT, CDR2 SNEGSKA (reference sequence). V was pared by 3 bases and J by 3 bases, with 8 bases of the junction left unmatched. The CDR3 here is CSASPLAGGLDTGELFF. CDR3 nucleotide sequence: TGCAGTGCTAGTCCTCTAGCGGGGGGGCTGGACACCGGGGAGCTGTTTTTT.

The chain joins TRBV19 to TRBJ1-3; possibly TRBD1 for D (5 bases). CDR1 LNHDA and CDR2 SQIVND come from the germline V gene (reference sequence). Trimming stripped 7 bases from V and 4 bases from J, with 14 bases between. CDR3 length: 14 residues. The CDR3 bases are TGTGCCAGTACATCCGTCCGGACAGGAAACACCATATATTTT. Translated: CASTSVRTGNTIYF.

The table lists this clone with a few counts. The chain recombines TRBV19 with TRBJ1-1; D is unclear. This CDR3 is 11 amino acids long. Trimming left V 8 bases short and J 6 bases short, with 10 bases between. Germline CDR1 and CDR2: LNHDA and SQIVND (reference sequence). The CDR3 region is CASQESAEAFF. The CDR3 DNA sequence: TGTGCCAGTCAGGAATCCGCTGAAGCTTTCTTT.

The chain links TRBV28 to TRBJ2-3; D is possibly TRBD2 (7 bases). The CDR3 spans 16 residues. With 3 bases removed from V and 2 bases from J, the gap between germline ends came to 15 bases. The germline gives CDR1 MDHEN, CDR2 SYDVKM. The CDR3: CASSFRRGPITDTQYF. The CDR3 DNA sequence: TGTGCCAGCAGTTTTCGGCGGGGGCCAATCACAGATACGCAGTATTTT.

In its sample, this clone was seen a few times. The V and J genes are TRBV30 and TRBJ1-2; perhaps TRBD1 as D (5 bases). Deletions cut 3 bases from V and 5 bases from J, with 13 bases between. Germline V gene sequence: CDR1 GTSNPN, CDR2 SVGIG (reference sequence). This CDR3 spans 13 amino acids. Here the CDR3 DNA reads TGTGCCTGGAGCCGAGACAGCGATTATGGCTACACCTTC. Translation: CAWSRDSDYGYTF.

The rearrangement uses TRBV27 and TRBJ2-7; weak D call: TRBD1 (6 bases). There are 19 residues in the CDR3. V shed 3 bases and J shed 2 bases, with 26 bases lying between them. Germline V gene sequence: CDR1 MNHEY, CDR2 SMNVEV (reference sequence). DNA of the CDR3: TGTGCCAGCAGTTTTGCATCTACCGGACAGCGTAGGGGTACCTACGAGCAGTACTTC. This encodes CASSFASTGQRRGTYEQYF.

This clone was observed a few times. The chain carries TRBV9 and TRBJ1-4, with TRBD1 as a possible D gene (5 bases). In germline, CDR1 is SGDLS, CDR2 YYNGEE. Trimming took off 0 bases at V and 8 bases at J, with 11 bases between the two ends. The CDR3 is made up of 14 amino acids. The CDR3: CASSVGQPAEKLFF. The CDR3 DNA follows: TGTGCCAGCAGCGTAGGACAGCCTGCCGAAAAACTGTTTTTT.

This chain uses TRBV19 with TRBJ2-1; 12 bases agree with TRBD2. The CDR3 sequence is 18 residues long. Germline CDR1 LNHDA, CDR2 SQIVND (reference sequence). V trimming: 3 bases; J trimming: 5 bases; junction bases outside the gene matches: 11. The CDR3 DNA reads TGTGCCAGTAGTATGCCGGCTAGCGGGGGGGTAGGCCACAATGAGCAGTTCTTC. Protein product: CASSMPASGGVGHNEQFF.

The V and J genes are TRBV19 and TRBJ1-2; 7 bases agree with TRBD1. The V and J ends lost 6 bases and 0 bases, in that order; junction bases with no gene match: 10. Germline V CDR1 and CDR2: LNHDA, SQIVND (reference sequence). The CDR3 has 16 amino acids. The DNA of the CDR3 is TGTGCCAGTAGCCACCTCCCGGGACAGACTAACTATGGCTACACCTTC. This encodes CASSHLPGQTNYGYTF.

The gene calls are TRBV7-3 and TRBJ1-1; TRBD1 might be the D (6 bases). The germline gives CDR1 SGHTA, CDR2 FQGTGA. This CDR3 contains 13 residues. Between the trimmed V and J ends, which lost 5 bases and 1 base, there was a span of 8 bases. Written as DNA, the CDR3 is TGTGCCAGCAGCCAAGGGGGGAACACTGAAGCTTTCTTT. It specifies CASSQGGNTEAFF.

This clone was counted once. This sequence joins TRBV20-1 and TRBJ1-4; D not certain. This CDR3 spans 11 amino acids. Per the germline V gene, CDR1 is DFQATT and CDR2 is SNEGSKA (reference sequence). V lost 1 base and J lost 11, with 8 bases in between. For the CDR3, the DNA is TGCAGTGCTAGAGCCCAGGATAAACTGTTTTTT. Translated: CSARAQDKLFF.

The genes are TRBV5-1 and TRBJ2-3; weak D call: TRBD2 (6 bases). Trimming removed 0 bases from V and 2 bases from J, with 31 bases in between. The V gene's germline CDR1 is SGHRS and CDR2 YFSETQ. CDR3 length: 22 amino acids. This CDR3 is CASSLARGGRQGGSRHTDTQYF. CDR3 sequence (DNA): TGCGCCAGCAGCTTGGCGCGGGGTGGGAGGCAGGGCGGCAGCCGTCACACAGATACGCAGTATTTT. Supplemented by reference TRBV5-1 and TRBJ2-3, the full variable domain reads KAGVTQTPRYLIKTRGQQVTLSCSPISGHRSVSWYQQTPGQGLQFLFEYFSETQRNKGNFPGRFSGRQFSNSRSEMNVSTLELGDSALYLCASSLARGGRQGGSRHTDTQYFGPGTRLTVL.

This clone came up once. The chain combines TRBV19 with TRBJ2-1; 11 positions match TRBD2. The trim removed 1 base at V and 9 bases at J, leaving 8 bases unmatched. CDR3 length equals 16 residues. Germline values: CDR1 LNHDA, CDR2 SQIVND (reference sequence). CDR3: CASSIVGGLAGGEQFF. The CDR3 coding sequence is TGTGCCAGTAGTATAGTCGGGGGGCTAGCGGGAGGTGAGCAGTTCTTC.

The chain recombines TRBV9 with TRBJ2-5, with TRBD1 identical over 10 bases. The ends lost 3 bases at V and 5 bases at J; junction bases unmatched: 10. CDR1 is SGDLS, CDR2 YYNGEE, per germline. This CDR3 spans 16 amino acids. The CDR3: CASSDPGTGVSETQYF. CDR3 nucleotides: TGTGCCAGCAGCGATCCCGGGACAGGGGTTAGCGAGACCCAGTACTTC.